A selection of T cell receptor beta chains follows, all from one sample in a study of cytomegalovirus exposure and HLA in healthy donors. Sequenced by immunoSEQ multiplex PCR; TCRdb stores in-frame clones only, minus some. The sample carries about 260,000 clones, roughly 81% recorded once. Sequenced sample: PBMCs. These receptors were taken from a woman aged 40 to 55 in good health and CMV-seropositive. CDR3s leave out the opening cysteine and the closing phenylalanine or tryptophan. Each record gives: V gene, J gene, CDR3 protein.

TRBV28	TRBJ2-7	ASSRGQGASSYEQY
TRBV7-9	TRBJ1-2	SSSLERGAGHYGYT
TRBV5-5	TRBJ1-5	ASSLMRGGYSNQPQH
TRBV6-5	TRBJ2-6	ASSYDSSGANVLT
TRBV4-1	TRBJ1-1	ASSQTGNTEAF
TRBV27	TRBJ2-7	ASSMSGSGSVYEQY
TRBV30	TRBJ2-3	AWSDSSTDTQY
TRBV7-9	TRBJ1-3	ASSPTGTPFSGNTIY
TRBV15	TRBJ2-1	ATSRDVLAGVNEQF
TRBV9	TRBJ2-7	ASSPVGSSYEQY
TRBV5-1	TRBJ2-5	ASSPSSGSSETQY
TRBV2	TRBJ1-5	ASTLRQGDRQPQH
TRBV27	TRBJ2-7	ASSWQSQSYEQY
TRBV18	TRBJ1-3	ASSPPNRVGGNTIY
TRBV30	TRBJ1-1	AWDRGQGAF
TRBV10-3	TRBJ1-1	AITGQGTEAF
TRBV28	TRBJ2-7	ASSWGVYEQY
TRBV28	TRBJ2-1	ASSPQRARGHGFSVSYNEQF
TRBV10-3	TRBJ1-4	AINRGQGEKLF
TRBV19	TRBJ2-1	ASSPGQEQF
TRBV5-6	TRBJ1-5	ASSFGTGHSQPQH
TRBV5-1	TRBJ2-3	ASSLGETDTQY
TRBV5-6	.	ASSSGQGVISYNEQF
TRBV7-9	TRBJ2-3	ASSLVSSPTDTQY
TRBV28	TRBJ2-3	ASLYYGKGGDTQY
TRBV9	TRBJ2-2	ASSESGTENTGELF
TRBV13	TRBJ1-2	ASSSPFVSNYGYT
TRBV18	TRBJ1-2	ASSIQRGQSYGYT
TRBV6-5	TRBJ2-3	ASSNSADTQY
TRBV14	TRBJ2-1	ASSQEGAGGPYSPYNEQF
TRBV15	TRBJ2-7	ATSSVAGQAYEQY
TRBV6-1	TRBJ2-3	ASSDYIADTQY
TRBV4-3	TRBJ2-6	ASSFIHTGANGLT
TRBV5-6	TRBJ1-4	ASSLFRGYSTNEKLF
TRBV7-2	TRBJ2-7	ASSLVGGLGYEQY
TRBV5-1	TRBJ2-7	ASSLDSLIRYEQY
TRBV6-5	TRBJ2-7	ASSYSWTGGTYEQY
TRBV6-1	TRBJ2-7	ASSETSGRTRYEQY
TRBV4-1	TRBJ2-6	ASSQDFRTAGSGANVLT
TRBV11-1	TRBJ2-7	ASSLQDSYEQY
TRBV29-1	TRBJ1-2	SAIGAQGGYT
TRBV28	TRBJ2-7	ASSVGGRNEQY
TRBV5-4	TRBJ1-2	ASSPRGQGDYGYT
TRBV28	TRBJ2-7	ASIRTGGGHEQY
TRBV18	TRBJ1-1	ASSSDRGTEAF
TRBV12-5	TRBJ1-4	ASGSGGQGGNEKLF